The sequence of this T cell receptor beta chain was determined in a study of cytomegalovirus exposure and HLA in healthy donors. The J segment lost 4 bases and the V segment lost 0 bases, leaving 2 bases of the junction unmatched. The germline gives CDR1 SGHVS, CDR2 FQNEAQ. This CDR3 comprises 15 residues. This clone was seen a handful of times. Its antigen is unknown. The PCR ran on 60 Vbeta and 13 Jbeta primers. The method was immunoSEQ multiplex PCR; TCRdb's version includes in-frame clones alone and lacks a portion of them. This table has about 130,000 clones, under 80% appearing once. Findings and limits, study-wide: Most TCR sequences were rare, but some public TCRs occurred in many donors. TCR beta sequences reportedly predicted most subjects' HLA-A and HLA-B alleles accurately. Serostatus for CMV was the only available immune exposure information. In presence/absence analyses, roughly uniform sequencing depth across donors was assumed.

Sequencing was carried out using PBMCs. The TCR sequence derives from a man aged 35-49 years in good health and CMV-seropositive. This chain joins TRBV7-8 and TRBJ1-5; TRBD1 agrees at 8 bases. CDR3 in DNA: TGTGCCAGCAGCTTAGCACAGGGGGGGAATCAGCCCCAGCATTTT. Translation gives CASSLAQGGNQPQHF.